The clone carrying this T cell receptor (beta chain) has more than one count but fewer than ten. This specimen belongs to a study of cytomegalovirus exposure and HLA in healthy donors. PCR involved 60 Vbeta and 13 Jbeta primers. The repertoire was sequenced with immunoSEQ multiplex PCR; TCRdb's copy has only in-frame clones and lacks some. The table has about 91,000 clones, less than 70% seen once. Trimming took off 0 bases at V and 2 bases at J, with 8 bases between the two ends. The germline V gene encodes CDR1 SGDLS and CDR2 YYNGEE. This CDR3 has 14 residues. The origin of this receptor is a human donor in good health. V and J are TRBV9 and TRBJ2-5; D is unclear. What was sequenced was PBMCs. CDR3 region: CASSVGSGQETQYF. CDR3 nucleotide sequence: TGTGCCAGCAGCGTAGGTTCCGGGCAAGAGACCCAGTACTTC.